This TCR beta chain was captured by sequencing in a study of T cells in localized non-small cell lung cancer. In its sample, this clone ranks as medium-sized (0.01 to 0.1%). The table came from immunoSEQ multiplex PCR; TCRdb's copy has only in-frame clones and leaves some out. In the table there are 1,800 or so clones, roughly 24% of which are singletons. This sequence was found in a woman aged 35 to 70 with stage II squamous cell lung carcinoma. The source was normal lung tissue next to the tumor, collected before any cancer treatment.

CDR3 coding DNA: TGTGCCATCTCCGCTCGGGGGCCACCCACCGGGGAGCTGTTTTTT. Amino acid sequence: CAISARGPPTGELFF. This chain joins TRBV6-8 and TRBJ2-2; D is perhaps TRBD1 or TRBD2 (6 bases each). Germline lookup yields CDR1 MNHGY and CDR2 SAAAGT. Trimming took 10 bases from V and 4 from J, leaving 19 bases between them. The CDR3 is 15 residues long.